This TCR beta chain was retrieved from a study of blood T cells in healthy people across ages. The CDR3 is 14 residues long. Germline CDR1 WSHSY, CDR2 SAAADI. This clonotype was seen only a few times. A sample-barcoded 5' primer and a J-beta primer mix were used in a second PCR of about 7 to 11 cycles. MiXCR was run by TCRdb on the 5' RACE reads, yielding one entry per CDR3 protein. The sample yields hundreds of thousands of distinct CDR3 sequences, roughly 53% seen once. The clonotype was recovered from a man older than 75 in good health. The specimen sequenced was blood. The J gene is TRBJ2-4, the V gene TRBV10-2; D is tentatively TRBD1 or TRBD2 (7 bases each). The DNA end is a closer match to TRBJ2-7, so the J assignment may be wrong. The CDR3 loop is CASSGQGGTGEQYF. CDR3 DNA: TGCGCCAGCAGTGGACAGGGAGGGACTGGCGAGCAGTACTTC.